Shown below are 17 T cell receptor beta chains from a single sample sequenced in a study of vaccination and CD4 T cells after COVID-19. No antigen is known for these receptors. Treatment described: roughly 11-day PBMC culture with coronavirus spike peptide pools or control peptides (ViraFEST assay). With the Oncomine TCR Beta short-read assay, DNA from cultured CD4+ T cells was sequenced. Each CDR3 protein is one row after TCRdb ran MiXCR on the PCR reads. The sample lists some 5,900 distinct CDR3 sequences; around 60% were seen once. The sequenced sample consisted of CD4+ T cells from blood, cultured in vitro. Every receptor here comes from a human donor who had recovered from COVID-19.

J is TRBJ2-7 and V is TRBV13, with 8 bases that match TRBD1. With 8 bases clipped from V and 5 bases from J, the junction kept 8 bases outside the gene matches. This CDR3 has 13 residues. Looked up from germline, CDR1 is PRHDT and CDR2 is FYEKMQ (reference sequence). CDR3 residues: CASGRTGINEQYF. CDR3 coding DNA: TGTGCCAGCGGCAGGACAGGGATCAACGAGCAGTACTTC.

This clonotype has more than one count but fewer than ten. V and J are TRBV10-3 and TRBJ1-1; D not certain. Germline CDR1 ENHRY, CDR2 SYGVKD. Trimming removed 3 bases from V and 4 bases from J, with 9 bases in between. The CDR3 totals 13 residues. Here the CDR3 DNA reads TGTGCCATCAGTGACGGCATTGTCACTGAAGCTTTCTTT. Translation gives CAISDGIVTEAFF.

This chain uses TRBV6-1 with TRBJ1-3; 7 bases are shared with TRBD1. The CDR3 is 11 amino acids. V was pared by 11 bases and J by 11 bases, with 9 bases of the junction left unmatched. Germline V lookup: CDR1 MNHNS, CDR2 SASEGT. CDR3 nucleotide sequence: TGTGCCGGGGGGCAGGGGGGATCCATATATTTT. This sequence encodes CAGGQGGSIYF.

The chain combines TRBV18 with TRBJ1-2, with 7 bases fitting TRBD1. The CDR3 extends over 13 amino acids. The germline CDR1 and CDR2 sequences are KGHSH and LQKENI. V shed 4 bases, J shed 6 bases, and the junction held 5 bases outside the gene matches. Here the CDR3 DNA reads TGTGCCAGCTCACGATTAGGGGGCGATGGCTACACCTTC. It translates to CASSRLGGDGYTF.

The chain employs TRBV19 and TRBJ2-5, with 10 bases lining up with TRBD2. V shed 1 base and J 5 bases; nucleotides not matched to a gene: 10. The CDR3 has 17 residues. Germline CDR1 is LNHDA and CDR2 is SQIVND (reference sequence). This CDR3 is CASSIGASGRGWETQYF. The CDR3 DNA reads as TGTGCCAGTAGTATAGGGGCTAGCGGGAGAGGGTGGGAGACCCAGTACTTC.

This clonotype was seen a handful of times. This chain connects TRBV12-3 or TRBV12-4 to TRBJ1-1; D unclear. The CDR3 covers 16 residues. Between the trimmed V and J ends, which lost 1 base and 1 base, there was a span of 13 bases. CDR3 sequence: CASSLDPQTANTEAFF. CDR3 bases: TGTGCCAGCAGTTTAGATCCCCAGACCGCGAACACTGAAGCTTTCTTT.

The CDR3 is CASSGGGGALYNEQFF. The DNA of the CDR3 is TGTGCCAGTAGTGGGGGCGGGGGGGCCCTCTACAATGAGCAGTTCTTC. V and J are TRBV19 and TRBJ2-1; 9 bases are shared with TRBD2. This CDR3 spans 16 amino acids. Germline V gene lookup returns CDR1 LNHDA and CDR2 SQIVND (reference sequence). V dropped 5 bases and J dropped 3; count of bases not matched to a gene: 8.

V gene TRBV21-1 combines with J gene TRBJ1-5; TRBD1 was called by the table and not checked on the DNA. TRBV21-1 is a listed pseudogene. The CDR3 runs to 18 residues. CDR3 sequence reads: CTSSKARQIIYSNQPQHF. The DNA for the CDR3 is TGCACCAGCAGCAAGGCTAGACAGATTATCTATAGCAATCAGCCCCAGCATTTT.

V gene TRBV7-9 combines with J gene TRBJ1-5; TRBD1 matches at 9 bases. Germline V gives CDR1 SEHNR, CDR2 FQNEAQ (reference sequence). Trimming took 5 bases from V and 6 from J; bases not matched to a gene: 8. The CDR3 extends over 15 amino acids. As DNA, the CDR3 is TGTGCCAGCAGCCCCTCGACAGGGGGGAGTCAGCCCCAGCATTTT. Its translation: CASSPSTGGSQPQHF.

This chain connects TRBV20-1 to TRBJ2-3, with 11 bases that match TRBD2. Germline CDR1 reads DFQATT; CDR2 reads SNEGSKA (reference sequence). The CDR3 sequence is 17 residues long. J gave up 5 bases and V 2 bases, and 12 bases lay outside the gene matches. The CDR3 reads CSARFSGRAIGLDTQYF. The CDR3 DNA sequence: TGCAGTGCTAGATTTAGCGGGAGGGCCATTGGTTTAGATACGCAGTATTTT.

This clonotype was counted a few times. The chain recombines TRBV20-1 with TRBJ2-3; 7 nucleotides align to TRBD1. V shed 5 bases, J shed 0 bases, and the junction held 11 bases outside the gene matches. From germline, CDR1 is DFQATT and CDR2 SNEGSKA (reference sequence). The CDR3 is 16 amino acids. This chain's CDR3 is CSALWDGTASTDTQYF. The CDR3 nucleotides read TGCAGTGCTCTATGGGACGGGACAGCTAGCACAGATACGCAGTATTTT.

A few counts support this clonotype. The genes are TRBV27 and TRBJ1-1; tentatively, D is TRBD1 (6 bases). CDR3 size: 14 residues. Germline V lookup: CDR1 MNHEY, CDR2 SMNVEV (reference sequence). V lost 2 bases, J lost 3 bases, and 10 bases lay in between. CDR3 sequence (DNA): TGTGCCAGCAGTTTAAGGGGGGTGGACACTGAAGCTTTCTTT. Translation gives CASSLRGVDTEAFF.

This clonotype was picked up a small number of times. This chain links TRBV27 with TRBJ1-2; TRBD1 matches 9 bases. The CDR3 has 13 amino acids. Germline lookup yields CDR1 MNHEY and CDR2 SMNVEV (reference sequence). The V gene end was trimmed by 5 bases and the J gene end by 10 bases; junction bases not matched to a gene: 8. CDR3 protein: CASSLGQGRYYTF. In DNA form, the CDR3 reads TGTGCCAGCAGTCTAGGACAGGGGAGGTACTACACCTTC.

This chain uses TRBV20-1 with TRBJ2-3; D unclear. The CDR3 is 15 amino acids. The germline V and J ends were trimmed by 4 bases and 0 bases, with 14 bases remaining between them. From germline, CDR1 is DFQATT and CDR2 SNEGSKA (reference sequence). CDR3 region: CSATPSGPSTDTQYF. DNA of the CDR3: TGCAGTGCTACCCCCTCCGGCCCTAGCACAGATACGCAGTATTTT.

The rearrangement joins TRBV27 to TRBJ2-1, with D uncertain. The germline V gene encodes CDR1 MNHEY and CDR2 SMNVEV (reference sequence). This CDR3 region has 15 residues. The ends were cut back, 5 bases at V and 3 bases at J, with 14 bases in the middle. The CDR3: CASSPQVDFYNEQFF. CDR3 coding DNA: TGTGCCAGCAGTCCCCAGGTCGATTTCTACAATGAGCAGTTCTTC.

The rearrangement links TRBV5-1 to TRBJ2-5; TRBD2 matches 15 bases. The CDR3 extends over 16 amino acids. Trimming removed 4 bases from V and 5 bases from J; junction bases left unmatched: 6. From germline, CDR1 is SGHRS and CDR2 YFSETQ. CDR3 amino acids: CASSTGLAGGRETQYF. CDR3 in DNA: TGCGCCAGCAGCACCGGACTAGCGGGAGGGCGGGAGACCCAGTACTTC.

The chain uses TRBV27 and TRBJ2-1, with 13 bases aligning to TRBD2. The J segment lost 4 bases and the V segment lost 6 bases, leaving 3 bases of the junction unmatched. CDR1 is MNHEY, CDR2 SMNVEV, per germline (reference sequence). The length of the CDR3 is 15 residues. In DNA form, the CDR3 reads TGTGCCAGCAGAGGACTAGCGGGGGCATACAATGAGCAGTTCTTC. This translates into CASRGLAGAYNEQFF.